This note documents a single T cell receptor beta chain sequence. The clone's antigen remains unknown. Qualities for individual bases were not recorded, and no much larger clone is one base off. Samples from volunteer blood donors who had recovered from COVID-19 were contributed by a second Seattle source. The collaborating institutions used their own protocols to collect whole blood in K2EDTA tubes. Collaborator samples were shipped for TCRbeta analysis as frozen whole blood, isolated PBMCs, or DNA extracted from either sample type. This sample was taken from a study of blood T cell repertoires in COVID-19 (TCRdb year 2020). With respect to the entire study: Collaborator samples came from the United States, Italy and Spain and covered acute and convalescent phases of COVID-19. The material from the prospective study consisted of cDNA or gDNA derived from T cells, B-cell-depleted T cells, or PBMCs. The dataset comprised deeply sampled blood TCRbeta repertoires from subjects exposed to, actively infected with, or recovered from COVID-19. A freely available public database, intended as a resource for researchers studying the immune response to SARS-CoV-2, is where the repertoires were released. The samples were drawn from two sources: the first 160 participants of the ongoing ImmuneRACE study, and 1,000 to 1,500 subjects contributed by 6 global collaborators. Nearly every sample came with metadata listing a de-identified subject ID, COVID-19 status, age in years and sex. Where HLA class I and class II types were available, the types were taken from metadata supplied by the sample provider, not from assay-based typing.

TCRbeta CDR3 regions were amplified from genomic DNA using the immunoSEQ Assay, a bias-controlled multiplex PCR. Per the original workflow: The number of nucleated cells in each sample was estimated by amplification of reference gene primers within the assay. To quantify the absolute abundance of each unique TCRbeta CDR3 rearrangement, sequence reads were collapsed and filtered. For each sample, productive Simpson clonality was calculated as the square root of Simpson's diversity index over productive rearrangements. Drawn from immuneACCESS, this table holds only the in-frame rearrangements with V and J called that TCRdb kept. Clones are partly lost; checked studies trace under half to an unresolved V gene and leave the rest unexplained. V, J and clone size are those of that table, while D and trimming were read from the DNA. Counted in this sample were 310,000 or so clones; roughly nine tenths of them appeared once. The ten largest clones add up to about 2.2% of the sample.

What the study reported, not specific to this receptor: The quantity of clinical and demographic metadata differed by source and by participant and was supplied without curation.

Sample: peripheral blood. The source of this sequence is a woman aged 45-65 years who had recovered from COVID-19.

The DNA sequence is TGTGCCATCAGTGATCCAGGGTCTAGTCAGCCCCAGCATTTT. The resulting protein is CAISDPGSSQPQHF. In this chain, TRBV10-3 is recombined with TRBJ1-5; TRBD1 might be the D gene, on 5 matching bases. The CDR3 runs 14 amino acids, cysteine and phenylalanine included. Of the read, only the CDR3 DNA is kept; its 42 bases are in frame from base 1. At the junction V is shortened by 3 bases and J by 6 bases, with 12 bases in between. Sequences ENHRY (CDR1) and SYGVKD (CDR2) are obtained from the germline V gene.